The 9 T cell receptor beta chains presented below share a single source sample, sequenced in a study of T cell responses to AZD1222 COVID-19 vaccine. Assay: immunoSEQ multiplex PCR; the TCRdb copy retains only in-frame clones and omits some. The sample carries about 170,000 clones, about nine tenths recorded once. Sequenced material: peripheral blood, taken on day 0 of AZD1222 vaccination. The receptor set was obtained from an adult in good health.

CDR3 residues: CASSEGRVGETQYF. CDR3 coding DNA: TGTGCCAGCAGTGAAGGCAGGGTCGGAGAGACCCAGTACTTC. The chain recombines TRBV6-1 with TRBJ2-5; D possibly corresponds to TRBD1 (5 bases). The CDR3 extends over 14 amino acids. V was clipped by 1 base and J by 4 bases, with 10 bases between them. The germline V gene has CDR1 MNHNS and CDR2 SASEGT.

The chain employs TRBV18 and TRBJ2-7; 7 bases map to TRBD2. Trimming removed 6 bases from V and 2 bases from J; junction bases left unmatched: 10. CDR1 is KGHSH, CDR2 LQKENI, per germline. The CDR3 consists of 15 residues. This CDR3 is CASSHSSSGTYEQYF. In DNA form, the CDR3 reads TGTGCCAGCTCCCACTCATCGAGCGGGACCTACGAGCAGTACTTC.

The CDR3 sequence: CASSYRGRETQYF. CDR3 DNA sequence: TGTGCCAGCAGCTACAGGGGGCGTGAGACCCAGTACTTC. The chain combines TRBV7-9 with TRBJ2-5; 9 bases agree with TRBD1. V dropped 4 bases and J dropped 5; count of bases not matched to a gene: 2. Germline V gene sequence: CDR1 SEHNR, CDR2 FQNEAQ (reference sequence). The CDR3 is 13 residues long.

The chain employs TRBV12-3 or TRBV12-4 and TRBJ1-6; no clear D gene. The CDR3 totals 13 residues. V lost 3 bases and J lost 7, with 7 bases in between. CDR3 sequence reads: CASSLRRNSPLHF. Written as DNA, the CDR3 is TGTGCCAGCAGTTTGCGCAGGAATTCACCCCTCCACTTT.

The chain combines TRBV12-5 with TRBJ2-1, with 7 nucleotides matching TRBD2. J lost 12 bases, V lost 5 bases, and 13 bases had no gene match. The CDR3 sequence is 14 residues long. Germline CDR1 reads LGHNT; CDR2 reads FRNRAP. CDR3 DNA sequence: TGTGCTAGTGGTCCCGAGGGGCCTGGGAGGGCGCAGTTCTTC. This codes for CASGPEGPGRAQFF.

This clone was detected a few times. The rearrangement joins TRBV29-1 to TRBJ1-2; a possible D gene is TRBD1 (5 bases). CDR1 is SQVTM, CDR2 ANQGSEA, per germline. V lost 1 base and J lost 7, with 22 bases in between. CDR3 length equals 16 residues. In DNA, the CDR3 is TGCAGCGTTGAAGTGGGGTCCCTGGGCAGGGCGAGTGGCTACACCTTC. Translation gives CSVEVGSLGRASGYTF.

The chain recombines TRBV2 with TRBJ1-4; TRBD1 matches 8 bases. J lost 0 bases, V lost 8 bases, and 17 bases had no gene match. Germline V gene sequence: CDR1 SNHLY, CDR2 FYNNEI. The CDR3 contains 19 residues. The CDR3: CASQSLPGTGVATNEKLFF. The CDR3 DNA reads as TGTGCCAGCCAAAGCCTCCCCGGGACAGGAGTTGCAACTAATGAAAAACTGTTTTTT.

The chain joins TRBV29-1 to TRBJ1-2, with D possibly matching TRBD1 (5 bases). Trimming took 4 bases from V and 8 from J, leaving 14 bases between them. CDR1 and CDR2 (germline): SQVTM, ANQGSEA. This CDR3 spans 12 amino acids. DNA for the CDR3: TGCAGCGTTGTAGAAGCCTGGGGCGGCTACACCTTC. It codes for CSVVEAWGGYTF.

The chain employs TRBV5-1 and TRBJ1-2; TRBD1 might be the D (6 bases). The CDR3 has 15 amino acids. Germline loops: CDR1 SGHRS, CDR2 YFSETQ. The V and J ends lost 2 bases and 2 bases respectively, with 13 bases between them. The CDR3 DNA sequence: TGCGCCAGCAGCTTCGGAAAGGGGGGGAACTATGGCTACACCTTC. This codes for CASSFGKGGNYGYTF.